The text below deals with one T cell receptor (beta chain). Its antigen is still unknown. No qualities accompany the bases; no much larger clone lies one base away. For sequencing of the TCRbeta CDR3 region, genomic DNA was extracted from the sorted cells. The immunoSEQ Assay was used for sequencing of TCRbeta CDR3 regions. Not all clones reach the TCRdb copy of this immuneACCESS table, which keeps in-frame sequences only. Checked studies attribute under half of the gap to unresolved V genes and leave the rest unexplained. The sample data list over 35,000 clones, and around 87% of these were observed just once. Of the sample, roughly 33% falls within the top ten clones. Between the V and J ends, shortened by 1 base and 3 bases respectively, the junction contains 7 bases. The CDR3 spans 13 residues, from the cysteine through the phenylalanine. Only CDR3 DNA is held: 39 bases, read in frame from base 1. The germline V gene specifies SGHTA as CDR1 and FQGNSA as CDR2.

The entry originates in a study of OX40 agonist ivuxolimab in advanced cancers. With respect to the entire study: Ivuxolimab was a fully human IgG2 agonistic monoclonal antibody targeting the costimulatory receptor OX40 (CD134). Partial responses were achieved by three dose-escalation patients, of whom one had hepatocellular carcinoma and two had cutaneous melanoma. The point of sequencing TCRbeta in the periphery was to test whether ivuxolimab changed TCR sequence diversity and drove clonal T-cell expansion. The monotherapy dose-escalation portion (N of about 57 patients) of the phase I ivuxolimab trial is reported in the paper. A male proportion of 70% to 90% and a mean age of approximately 55 years, ranging from about 23 to 90, were recorded for the dose-escalation cohort. Intravenous ivuxolimab was administered to patients every 2 weeks at six dose levels: 0.01, 0.1, 0.3, 1.5, 3 and 10 mg/kg. Among the roughly 52 dose-escalation patients, about 20 had hepatocellular carcinoma, approximately 15 melanoma, 9 renal cell carcinoma and 9 head and neck cancer. Patients were allowed to have had prior anti-PD-1, anti-PD-L1 or anti-CTLA-4 therapy, and less than 45% of the dose-escalation patients had previously received checkpoint inhibitors. What the research found in general, with its limitations: In partial responders in the 0.1-3.0 mg/kg groups, normalized peripheral clonal expansion was found to be among the lowest, especially among CD8+ T cells. Low levels of normalized T-cell clonal expansion were also shown by some nonresponding patients. At doses of 0.1 to 3.0 mg/kg, clonal expansion of both CD4+ and CD8+ T cells in blood was seen between baseline and week 6. After ivuxolimab, more expanded clones were found on average in CD8+ T cells than in CD4+ T cells. The antigen specificity of the peripheral T cells that underwent clonal expansion was not determined.

Patients with a history of autoimmune disease or receiving systemic immunosuppression were excluded from the trial. Peripheral blood for TCR sequencing was collected from all dose cohorts at baseline, on cycle 4 day 1, and on cycle 7 day 1. The samples were taken from a phase I, first-in-human, multicenter, open-label dose-escalation trial of ivuxolimab. Adults with locally advanced or metastatic head and neck squamous cell, hepatocellular, melanoma or renal cell carcinoma were enrolled in the trial. Before TCR sequencing, CD4+ T cells and CD8+ T cells from peripheral blood were sorted into separate populations.

The material sequenced was CD4+ or CD8+ T cells sorted from blood, taken in a trial of the OX40 agonist ivuxolimab. The TCR originated in an adult with an advanced solid tumor such as melanoma, head and neck, liver or kidney cancer. The chain joins TRBV7-2 to TRBJ2-7; TRBD2 is perhaps the D gene, given 6 matching bases. The nucleotides read TGTGCCAGCAGCTTAGTGGGGGGCTACGAGCAGTACTTC. Its amino acids are CASSLVGGYEQYF.